These T cell receptor beta chains were read from a single sample in a study of blood T cell repertoires in COVID-19. The method was immunoSEQ multiplex PCR; TCRdb's version includes in-frame clones alone and lacks a portion of them. The sample has over 350,000 clones; 87% are singletons. Specimen: PBMCs or T cells enriched from blood (not recorded which). All receptors derive from a woman aged 18-29 years with acute COVID-19. The CDR3 runs from the conserved cysteine through the conserved F or W. D genes are given only for firm matches. The size field is filled for only some rows; it gives once, few, many or a size class.

>TRBV28|TRBJ1-1|NA|NA|14
TGTGCCAGCAGTTTTCATGGTGGCGGGTCAGAAGCTTTCTTT
CASSFHGGGSEAFF
>TRBV2|TRBJ1-6|NA|many|12
TGTGCCAGCGGCGACAATAATTCACCCCTCCACTTT
CASGDNNSPLHF
>TRBV4-3|TRBJ1-5|NA|NA|15
TGCGCCAGCAGCCAGGACTTTACTAGCAATCAGCCCCAGCATTTT
CASSQDFTSNQPQHF
>TRBV5-6|TRBJ1-4|NA|NA|15
TGTGCCAGCAGCTTGGAAGGAGCGATTAATGAAAAACTGTTTTTT
CASSLEGAINEKLFF
>TRBV6-5|TRBJ2-7|TRBD1|NA|15
TGTGCCAGCAGAGAGCGGGACAGGGTGTCCTACGAGCAGTACTTC
CASRERDRVSYEQYF
>TRBV6-1|TRBJ2-2|NA|NA|17
TGTGCCAGCAGTGAAAAACAGATCTACGCGAACACCGGGGAGCTGTTTTTT
CASSEKQIYANTGELFF
>TRBV29-1|TRBJ1-1|TRBD1|NA|13
TGCAGCGTGCGACAGGGTATGAACACTGAAGCTTTCTTT
CSVRQGMNTEAFF
>TRBV19|TRBJ2-3|NA|NA|13
TGTGCCAGTAGTACCTCCCGGGCAGATACGCAGTATTTT
CASSTSRADTQYF
>TRBV18|TRBJ2-2|NA|NA|15
TGTGCCAGCTCACCACCGTCTAGCTCTGGCTGGGAGCTGTTTTTT
CASSPPSSSGWELFF
>TRBV15|TRBJ1-1|NA|NA|16
TGTGCCACCAGAAGGGGAGGGGTTCGTTGGAACACTGAAGCTTTCTTT
CATRRGGVRWNTEAFF
>TRBV5-1|TRBJ1-5|NA|few|14
TGCGCCAGCAGCCCAATCGGGGGCAATCAGCCCCAGCATTTT
CASSPIGGNQPQHF
>TRBV19|TRBJ2-7|NA|NA|15
TGTGCCAGTAGTTTTTCATGGGGCGGAACCTACGAGCAGTACTTC
CASSFSWGGTYEQYF
>TRBV5-4|TRBJ2-2|NA|NA|14
TGTGCCAGCAGCTACGGTCAGGGGAACGGGGAGCTGTTTTTT
CASSYGQGNGELFF
>TRBV24-1|TRBJ2-2|NA|NA|16
TGTGCCACCAGTGATCTCCGGGACACGAACACCGGGGAGCTGTTTTTT
CATSDLRDTNTGELFF
>TRBV19|TRBJ1-2|NA|NA|11
TGTGCCAGTAGACTAAGCTATGGCTACACCTTC
CASRLSYGYTF
>TRBV27|TRBJ1-6|TRBD1|few|14
TGTGCCAGCAGTTTCGGACAGGGAGGTTCACCCCTCCACTTT
CASSFGQGGSPLHF
>TRBV6-6|TRBJ1-4|NA|few|14
TGTGCCAGCAGACCTATGTCGAATTCTGAAAAACTGTTTTTT
CASRPMSNSEKLFF
>TRBV7-9|TRBJ2-1|NA|few|11
TGTGCCAGCAGCCCGTACAATGAGCAGTTCTTC
CASSPYNEQFF
>TRBV7-2|TRBJ1-6|NA|once|12
TGTGCCAGCAGCTTAAGTGGCTCACCCCTCCACTTT
CASSLSGSPLHF
>TRBV4-1|TRBJ2-5|NA|few|17
TGCGCCAGCAGCCAAGCGGCTGGCGGCTCGACTGGGGAGACCCAGTACTTC
CASSQAAGGSTGETQYF
>TRBV4-3|TRBJ2-7|TRBD1|NA|14
TGCGCCAGCAGCCAAGTACAGGGGCCCTACGAGCAGTACTTC
CASSQVQGPYEQYF
>TRBV5-4|TRBJ2-3|NA|NA|12
TGTGCCACCCCTAATGGGCCAGATACGCAGTATTTT
CATPNGPDTQYF
>TRBV15|TRBJ2-7|TRBD1|NA|14
TGTGCCACCAGCATAACAGGGGGTAGGAGGGAGCAGTACTTC
CATSITGGRREQYF
>TRBV19|TRBJ1-6|NA|NA|15
TGTGCCAGTCGAGGAGGCAGCTCCTATAATTCACCCCTCCACTTT
CASRGGSSYNSPLHF
>TRBV5-4|TRBJ1-2|NA|NA|12
TGTGCCAGCGCTGGGGGCGGTTATGGCTACACCTTC
CASAGGGYGYTF
>TRBV28|TRBJ1-3|NA|NA|17
TGTGCCAGCAGCCGTCCGGGGGGCGAGTCGAATGGAAACACCATATATTTT
CASSRPGGESNGNTIYF
>TRBV27|TRBJ1-5|NA|NA|13
TGTGCCAGCAGTTTACGGCGGGGGATAGCCCAGCATTTT
CASSLRRGIAQHF
>TRBV19|TRBJ2-2|TRBD1|NA|15
TGTGCCAGTAGTGCGACAGGGGCGGACACCGGGGAGCTGTTTTTT
CASSATGADTGELFF
>TRBV4-1|TRBJ2-7|TRBD2|NA|13
TGCGCCAGCAGCCAGGGGGGGGCCTACGAGCAGTACTTC
CASSQGGAYEQYF
>TRBV9|TRBJ2-3|TRBD2|once|17
TGTGCCAGCAGCGTAGTGGTAGCGGGGGGGACTACAGATACGCAGTATTTT
CASSVVVAGGTTDTQYF
>TRBV7-2|TRBJ1-3|NA|NA|15
TGTGCCAGCAGCTCAACGACAGCTACTGGAAACACCATATATTTT
CASSSTTATGNTIYF
>TRBV5-1|TRBJ2-7|TRBD1|NA|15
TGCGCCAGCAGCCGGACCGGGACAGGGGATTACGAGCAGTACTTC
CASSRTGTGDYEQYF
>TRBV1|TRBJ2-7|NA|NA|14
TGCACCAGCAGCCAAGCAGGGGTGGGCTACGAGCAGTACTTC
CTSSQAGVGYEQYF
>TRBV5-6|TRBJ2-1|NA|NA|13
TGTGCCAGCAGCTCTGACTATTACAATGAGCAGTTCTTC
CASSSDYYNEQFF
>TRBV28|TRBJ2-5|NA|once|15
TGTGCCAGCAGGACCCCCGGGACAATTGGAGAGACCCAGTACTTC
CASRTPGTIGETQYF
>TRBV4-3|TRBJ2-5|TRBD2|NA|16
TGCGCCAGCAGCCAAGATGTCCTAGCGGGAGGGGAGACCCAGTACTTC
CASSQDVLAGGETQYF
>TRBV27|TRBJ2-1|NA|NA|13
TGTGCCAGCAGCCAATACCCATACTATGAGCAGTTCTTC
CASSQYPYYEQFF
>TRBV29-1|TRBJ2-1|TRBD2|NA|13
TGCAGCGCCGACGGACTAGCGGTCACTGAGCAGTTCTTC
CSADGLAVTEQFF
>TRBV11-2|TRBJ1-2|TRBD1|once|14
TGTGCCAGCAGCGGGGGACAGGGGGTTTATGGCTACACCTTC
CASSGGQGVYGYTF
>TRBV10-1|TRBJ2-3|TRBD2|NA|16
TGCGCCAGCAGTGATACCCGGGGGGGGAGCACAGATACGCAGTATTTT
CASSDTRGGSTDTQYF
>TRBV5-1|TRBJ2-2|TRBD1|NA|16
TGCGCCAGCAGCGCGGGACAGGGGGGGGTGGCCGGGGAGCTGTTTTTT
CASSAGQGGVAGELFF
>TRBV2|TRBJ1-3|NA|NA|13
TGTGCCAGCAACGGACAGACCGGAAACACCATATATTTT
CASNGQTGNTIYF
>TRBV18|TRBJ2-5|NA|NA|14
TGTGCCAGCTCACCAAACGGAGGGGTGGAGACCCAGTACTTC
CASSPNGGVETQYF
>TRBV5-6|TRBJ2-7|TRBD1|NA|15
TGTGCCAGCAGCCGGACAGGGGGCGCTCGGAACGAGCAGTACTTC
CASSRTGGARNEQYF
>TRBV12-3/TRBV12-4|TRBJ1-2|NA|NA|13
TGTGCCAGCAGTTTAGGGCAGCGTGATGGCTACACCTTC
CASSLGQRDGYTF
>TRBV9|TRBJ1-2|TRBD1|few|16
TGTGCCAGCAGCGCTACCCTTGACAGGGGGCCCTATGGCTACACCTTC
CASSATLDRGPYGYTF
>TRBV18|TRBJ2-1|NA|NA|17
TGTGCCAGCTCACCACCAGGTGAGCGGATCTCCTACAATGAGCAGTTCTTC
CASSPPGERISYNEQFF
>TRBV12-5|TRBJ2-2|NA|NA|15
TGTGCTAGTGGTTTTCTGGGGCCGAACACCGGGGAGCTGTTTTTT
CASGFLGPNTGELFF
>TRBV28|TRBJ1-2|TRBD1|NA|15
TGTGCCAGCAGATTTCAAGACAGGGAGTCCTATGGCTACACCTTC
CASRFQDRESYGYTF
>TRBV6-6|TRBJ2-1|NA|once|13
TGTGCCGGATGGGACTCTGGGGTGAATGAGCAGTTCTTC
CAGWDSGVNEQFF
>TRBV10-1|TRBJ2-1|TRBD2|NA|16
TGCGCCAGTCAGGGGCCTGGGGTAGCGGGACTATATGAGCAGTTCTTC
CASQGPGVAGLYEQFF
>TRBV5-4|TRBJ1-2|NA|NA|14
TGTGCCAGCAGCCCATTTGGGGGGGGGATCGGCTACACCTTC
CASSPFGGGIGYTF
>TRBV5-1|TRBJ1-5|NA|NA|17
TGCGCCAGCAGCAACAGGAGCTGGTTGTTAGACAATCAGCCCCAGCATTTT
CASSNRSWLLDNQPQHF
>TRBV24-1|TRBJ2-2|TRBD1|NA|14
TGTGCCACCTCGGCCGCGGGACAGGACGGGGAGCTGTTTTTT
CATSAAGQDGELFF